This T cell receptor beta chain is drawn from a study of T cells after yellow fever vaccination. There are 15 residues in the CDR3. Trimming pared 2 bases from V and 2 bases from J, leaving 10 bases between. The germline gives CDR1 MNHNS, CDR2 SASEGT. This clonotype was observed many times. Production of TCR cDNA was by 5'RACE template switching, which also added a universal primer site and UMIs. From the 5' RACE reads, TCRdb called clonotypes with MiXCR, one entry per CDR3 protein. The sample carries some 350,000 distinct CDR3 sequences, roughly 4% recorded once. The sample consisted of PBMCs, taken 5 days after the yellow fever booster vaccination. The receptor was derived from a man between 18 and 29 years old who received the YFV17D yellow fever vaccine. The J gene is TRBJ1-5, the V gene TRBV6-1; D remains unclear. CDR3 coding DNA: TGTGCCAGCAGTGAAAGCGGTGGGGGCAATCAGCCCCAGCATTTT. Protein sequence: CASSESGGGNQPQHF.